The 16 T cell receptor beta chains in this list originate from one sample, sequenced in a study of OX40 agonist ivuxolimab in advanced cancers. Receptor amplification or capture employed the immunoSEQ multiplex PCR assay. Held by TCRdb, this immuneACCESS table contains in-frame sequences only and omits some clones. Under half of the omission traces to an unresolved V gene where checked; the cause of the rest is unknown. The sample data list approximately 77,000 clones, and about 84% of these were observed just once. Roughly 0.5% of the sample belongs to the ten largest clones. This sample comprised CD4+ or CD8+ T cells sorted from blood, obtained in a trial of the OX40 agonist ivuxolimab. Source of these receptors: an adult with an advanced solid tumor such as melanoma, head and neck, liver or kidney cancer.

The gene calls are TRBV13 and TRBJ2-3; the match to TRBD2 covers 9 bases. The V segment lost 5 bases and the J segment 8 bases; nucleotides outside the gene matches: 17. Germline lookup yields CDR1 PRHDT and CDR2 FYEKMQ (reference sequence). This CDR3 is 17 amino acids long. The CDR3 reads CASSPSRVSGRWGTQYF. In nucleotides, the CDR3 is TGTGCCAGCAGCCCGAGTCGGGTGAGCGGGAGGTGGGGTACGCAGTATTTT.

The chain carries TRBV28 and TRBJ2-7; 8 bases are shared with TRBD1. V dropped 5 bases and J dropped 1; count of bases not matched to a gene: 13. Germline V CDR1 and CDR2: MDHEN, SYDVKM. This CDR3 contains 17 residues. The DNA of the CDR3 is TGTGCCAGCAGTCCGTCCGGAGGCAGGGGGCAGTCCTACGAGCAGTACTTC. This codes for CASSPSGGRGQSYEQYF.

V usage is TRBV27 and J usage is TRBJ1-6, with D perhaps matching TRBD1 (5 bases). The CDR3 covers 14 residues. Germline V gives CDR1 MNHEY, CDR2 SMNVEV (reference sequence). V lost 8 bases and J lost 8, with 16 bases in between. CDR3 sequence (DNA): TGTGCCAGCCGGGGGTTCCCCAAGGATTCACCCCTCCACTTT. It translates to CASRGFPKDSPLHF.

This clone was recorded a few times. The chain joins TRBV7-2 to TRBJ1-5, with a weak D call TRBD1 (5 bases). Germline V gene data show CDR1 as SGHTA and CDR2 as FQGNSA. V lost 0 bases and J 6 bases, leaving 6 bases between the germline ends. The CDR3 is 13 amino acids. The CDR3 reads CASSLAGGQPQHF. DNA for the CDR3: TGTGCCAGCAGCTTAGCCGGGGGTCAGCCCCAGCATTTT.

The J gene is TRBJ1-1, the V gene TRBV5-1; TRBD1 might be the D (5 bases). V lost 5 bases and J lost 1, with 9 bases in between. The CDR3 extends over 13 amino acids. CDR1 is SGHRS and CDR2 is YFSETQ in the germline V gene. The CDR3 protein is CASSKGQNTEAFF. CDR3 DNA: TGCGCCAGCAGTAAAGGACAGAACACTGAAGCTTTCTTT.

The gene calls are TRBV2 and TRBJ2-5, with D unclear. The V gene lost 6 bases and the J gene lost 5 bases, with 16 bases spanning the gap. Germline lookup yields CDR1 SNHLY and CDR2 FYNNEI. The CDR3 totals 14 residues. CDR3 residues: CASREEPRKETQYF. CDR3 nucleotides: TGTGCCAGCAGAGAGGAACCGAGGAAGGAGACCCAGTACTTC.

This clone has a handful of counts. Mismatch with germline at one junction end may stem from a read error. The chain couples TRBV15 to TRBJ2-1; D unclear. CDR1 LNHNV and CDR2 YYDKDF come from the germline V gene (reference sequence). The CDR3 runs 15 residues. The CDR3 DNA sequence: TGTGCCACCAGCAGAGGCTCCGCCTCCGACAATGAGCAGTTCTTC. Its translation: CATSRGSASDNEQFF.

V gene TRBV4-3 combines with J gene TRBJ1-3, with D unresolved. V was shortened by 0 bases and J by 1 base, with 13 bases between the two germline ends. The CDR3 covers 17 residues. CDR1 and CDR2 from the germline V gene are LGHNA and YSLEER. The CDR3: CASSQDPETPSGNTIYF. The CDR3 nucleotides are TGCGCCAGCAGCCAAGATCCCGAGACTCCTTCTGGAAACACCATATATTTT.

The V call is TRBV5-5, the J call TRBJ2-7, with 8 bases lining up with TRBD2. This CDR3 has 14 amino acids. The germline V gene has CDR1 SGHKS and CDR2 YYEKEE (reference sequence). J gave up 2 bases and V 3 bases, and 4 bases lay outside the gene matches. The CDR3 spells CASSWTGGPYEQYF. The CDR3 DNA is TGTGCCAGCAGCTGGACGGGGGGGCCCTACGAGCAGTACTTC.

V usage is TRBV18 and J usage is TRBJ2-1, with 7 nucleotides matching TRBD2. The CDR3 loop spans 15 amino acids. With 3 bases clipped from V and 9 bases from J, the junction kept 11 bases outside the gene matches. Germline-derived CDR1 and CDR2 are KGHSH and LQKENI. The CDR3 loop is CASSPTLAGESEQFF. The CDR3, as DNA: TGTGCCAGCTCACCCACCCTCGCGGGAGAAAGTGAGCAGTTCTTC.

This clone was seen a handful of times. The chain uses TRBV30 and TRBJ2-1; D might be TRBD2 (5 bases). The germline V gene has CDR1 GTSNPN and CDR2 SVGIG (reference sequence). Trimming removed 1 base at V and 4 bases at J, with 14 bases between. This CDR3 spans 15 amino acids. CDR3 region: CAWSGSTGRYNEQFF. For the CDR3, the DNA is TGTGCCTGGAGTGGGTCGACGGGGAGATACAATGAGCAGTTCTTC.

The J gene is TRBJ2-1, the V gene TRBV7-8, with D possibly matching TRBD1 (5 bases). There are 13 residues in the CDR3. Looked up from germline, CDR1 is SGHVS and CDR2 is FQNEAQ. V was trimmed by 1 base and J by 9 bases, leaving 10 bases between them. The CDR3 DNA reads as TGTGCCAGCAGCTTAGGCAGGGTCAGTGAGCAGTTCTTC. Translating gives CASSLGRVSEQFF.

The chain employs TRBV11-3 and TRBJ2-3; TRBD2 matches 8 bases. Trimming cost V 4 bases and J 5 bases; bases outside gene matches: 5. The CDR3 is 14 amino acids. Germline-derived CDR1 and CDR2 are SGHNT and YENEEA. The CDR3 is CASSSTTSGDTQYF. CDR3 DNA sequence: TGTGCCAGCAGCTCAACTACTAGCGGAGATACGCAGTATTTT.

The rearrangement uses TRBV4-1 and TRBJ2-7; 7 positions match TRBD1. The V gene's germline CDR1 is MGHRA and CDR2 YSYEKL. The length of the CDR3 is 16 residues. Losses at the gene ends were 0 bases for V and 0 bases for J; bases not matched to a gene: 5. In DNA, the CDR3 is TGCGCCAGCAGCCAAGACACAGGGGCTACCTCCTACGAGCAGTACTTC. Its translation is CASSQDTGATSYEQYF.

This clone was detected once. The chain is built from TRBV6-5 and TRBJ1-2; 8 bases map to TRBD1. The CDR3 runs 13 residues. V was pared by 5 bases and J by 5 bases, with 4 bases of the junction left unmatched. CDR1 MNHEY and CDR2 SVGAGI come from the germline V gene. In DNA form, the CDR3 reads TGTGCCAGCAGTCAGACAGGGGAATATGGCTACACCTTC. Amino acids: CASSQTGEYGYTF.

The chain employs TRBV6-5 and TRBJ2-3; the D is unclear. This CDR3 spans 12 amino acids. Trimming stripped 4 bases from V and 5 bases from J, with 7 bases between. Germline values: CDR1 MNHEY, CDR2 SVGAGI. CDR3 loop: CASSSPGDTQYF. The CDR3 region has the DNA TGTGCCAGCAGTTCCCCCGGAGATACGCAGTATTTT.